This TCR beta chain derives from a study of cytomegalovirus exposure and HLA in healthy donors. Samples came from healthy bone marrow donors. The PCR contained 60 Vbeta and 13 Jbeta primers. Method: immunoSEQ multiplex PCR; TCRdb's copy keeps in-frame clones and lacks some. The sample has 120,000 to 150,000 clones, around 80% seen once. Study outcomes and limitations: The study carried out a later analysis of TCR beta sequences. It associated some 18,000 of them with specific HLA alleles at a false discovery rate of 0.05. In vitro confirmation showed a few CMV-associated chains to be CMV antigen specific.

The V gene end was trimmed by 3 bases and the J gene end by 8 bases; junction bases not matched to a gene: 14. The CDR3 spans 16 residues. Germline CDR1 reads SGDLS; CDR2 reads YYNGEE. The table lists this clone with a few counts. Its antigen is unknown. The receptor was isolated from a man aged 35-49 years in good health and CMV-seropositive. The specimen sequenced was PBMCs. The chain employs TRBV9 and TRBJ1-2; TRBD1 agrees at 9 bases. CDR3 DNA: TGTGCCAGCAGCGCACGTCCCGGGACAGGGAGGGAGGGCTACACCTTC. Protein sequence: CASSARPGTGREGYTF.